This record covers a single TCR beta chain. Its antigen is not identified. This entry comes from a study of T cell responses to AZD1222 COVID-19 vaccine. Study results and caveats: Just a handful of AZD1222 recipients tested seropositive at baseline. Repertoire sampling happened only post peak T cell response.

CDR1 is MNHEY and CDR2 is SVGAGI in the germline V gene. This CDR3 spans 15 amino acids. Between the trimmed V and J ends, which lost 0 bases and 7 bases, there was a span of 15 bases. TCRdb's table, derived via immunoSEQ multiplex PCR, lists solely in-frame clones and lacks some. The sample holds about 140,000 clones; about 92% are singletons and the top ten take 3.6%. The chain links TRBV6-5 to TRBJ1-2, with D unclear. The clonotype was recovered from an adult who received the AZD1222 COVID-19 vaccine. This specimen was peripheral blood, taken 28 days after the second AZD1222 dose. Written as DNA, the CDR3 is TGTGCCAGCAGTTACTCATTTAGGATTGAAGGTGGCTACACCTTC. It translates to CASSYSFRIEGGYTF.